This T cell receptor beta chain was captured by sequencing in a study of T cells in Graves' hyperthyroidism and ophthalmopathy. Researchers amplified the TCR beta CDR3 regions from RNA transcripts. Primed by the HTBI set, a first-round RT-PCR was run on the TCR CDR3. TCRdb reprocessed the multiplex PCR reads with MiXCR, giving one entry per CDR3 protein. In the table there are about 420,000 distinct CDR3 sequences, around 16% of which are singletons. Trimming left V 4 bases short and J 11 bases short, with 17 bases between. Per germline, CDR1 LGHDT and CDR2 YNNKEL (reference sequence). This CDR3 has 13 amino acids. This clonotype was seen at least ten times.

The chain has TRBV3-1 and TRBJ1-1; D might be TRBD1 (5 bases). The TCR comes from a woman aged 18-29 years with Graves' hyperthyroidism. Sequencing was done on a sample of blood. CDR3 amino acids: CASSRLGTRSAFF. DNA of the CDR3: TGTGCCAGCAGCCGCCTTGGGACCCGGAGCGCTTTCTTT.